This TCR beta chain originates from a study of CD8 T cells in Susac syndrome. Roughly 0.5 to 1 ug RNA was reverse transcribed with random hexamers. With immunoSEQ multiplex PCR, TCR beta CDR3 was amplified across 54 Vbeta and 13 Jbeta. TCRdb independently ran MiXCR on the immunoSEQ multiplex PCR reads; one entry per CDR3 protein. The top ten clones hold roughly 0.4% of a sample with some 48,000 distinct CDR3 sequences, 80% to 95% of them seen once. The CDR3 runs to 15 residues. V lost 5 bases and J lost 4, with 18 bases in between. CDR1 and CDR2 from the germline V gene are MNHEY and SVGEGT. The study sequenced TCR beta in blood CD8+ and CD4+ T cells.

V is TRBV6-2 or TRBV6-3 and J is TRBJ2-7; a weak D match, TRBD2 (5 bases). The sample comprised CD8+ T cells from PBMCs. The origin of this receptor is a human donor in good health. The CDR3 bases are TGTGCCAGCAGTATTCCAAGGAGCGGAAGATACGAGCAGTACTTC. Translating it yields CASSIPRSGRYEQYF.